A single sample is the source of the 20 T cell receptor beta chains below, sequenced in a study of blood T cell repertoires in COVID-19. Data came from immunoSEQ multiplex PCR; TCRdb stores just in-frame clones and leaves some out. The data contain under 250,000 clones, approximately 82% of them singletons. Material: peripheral blood. The receptors originated from a human donor in a cohort sampled during active COVID-19.

The gene calls are TRBV10-2 and TRBJ2-7, with 8 positions matching TRBD1. This CDR3 is 14 amino acids long. V lost 11 bases, J lost 1 base, and 10 bases stayed unmatched. Germline-derived CDR1 and CDR2 are WSHSY and SAAADI. The chain's CDR3 is CAVHTGGSSYEQYF. CDR3 bases: TGCGCCGTCCATACAGGGGGATCTTCCTACGAGCAGTACTTC.

Worth noting for this clone: The same CDR3 can be traced to other DNA sequences in this sample. This chain connects TRBV5-1 to TRBJ1-4; D may be TRBD1 (5 bases). CDR3 length: 14 residues. Germline CDR1 SGHRS, CDR2 YFSETQ. Trimming took off 1 base at V and 5 bases at J, with 9 bases between the two ends. The CDR3 bases are TGCGCCAGCAGCTTGCAGGGAACGAATGAAAAACTGTTTTTT. Protein sequence: CASSLQGTNEKLFF.

The chain combines TRBV11-2 with TRBJ1-1; D is unresolved. The CDR3 runs to 15 residues. V was cut by 1 base and J by 2 bases, with 11 bases left in between. Germline lookup yields CDR1 SGHAT and CDR2 FQNNGV. CDR3 sequence: CASSLGPGINTEAFF. The CDR3 region has the DNA TGTGCCAGCAGCTTAGGGCCGGGAATAAACACTGAAGCTTTCTTT.

This clone was counted a few times. The chain links TRBV7-8 to TRBJ2-2; D is uncertain. The CDR3 extends over 18 amino acids. Trimming took 5 bases from V and 3 from J, leaving 22 bases between them. Germline assignment: CDR1 SGHVS and CDR2 FQNEAQ. The CDR3 DNA is TGTGCCAGCAGCCGAAGAGGAGCGCACCTCTCGGACACCGGGGAGCTGTTTTTT. Its translation is CASSRRGAHLSDTGELFF.

V is TRBV3-1 (or the pseudogene TRBV3-2) and J is TRBJ2-3, with 8 bases matching TRBD1. With V trimmed by 5 bases and J by 4 bases, 5 bases remained unmatched. Germline CDR1 LGHDT, CDR2 YNNKEL (reference sequence). The length of the CDR3 is 14 residues. The CDR3 here is CASSRDRGPDTQYF. The DNA for the CDR3 is TGTGCCAGCAGCAGAGACAGGGGCCCAGATACGCAGTATTTT.

This clone appeared a single time. The chain links TRBV19 to TRBJ1-2; TRBD1 matches 7 bases. Germline values: CDR1 LNHDA, CDR2 SQIVND (reference sequence). V was pared by 4 bases and J by 5 bases, with 7 bases of the junction left unmatched. The CDR3 extends over 14 amino acids. The CDR3 DNA reads as TGTGCCAGTAGTAGACCCGGGACAGATTATGGCTACACCTTC. Translating it yields CASSRPGTDYGYTF. The entire variable domain, with the rest obtained from reference TRBV19 and TRBJ1-2, is as follows: DGGITQSPKYLFRKEGQNVTLSCEQNLNHDAMYWYRQDPGQGLRLIYYSQIVNDFQKGDIAEGYSVSREKKESFPLTVTSAQKNPTAFYLCASSRPGTDYGYTFGSGTRLTVV.

This chain uses TRBV10-2 with TRBJ1-1; 9 bases match TRBD1. V lost 7 bases, J lost 4 bases, and 7 bases stayed unmatched. CDR3 size: 14 residues. Looked up from germline, CDR1 is WSHSY and CDR2 is SAAADI. CDR3 sequence: CASTGQGTGTEAFF. The DNA for the CDR3 is TGCGCCAGCACCGGACAGGGGACGGGCACTGAAGCTTTCTTT.

The chain has TRBV5-1 and TRBJ2-7; 10 positions agree with TRBD2. The V and J ends lost 8 bases and 7 bases, in that order; junction bases with no gene match: 12. The germline gives CDR1 SGHRS, CDR2 YFSETQ. The CDR3 consists of 14 residues. The CDR3 bases are TGCGCCAGTACTGGTCCTAGCGGGAGCGGAGAGCAGTACTTC. The encoded protein is CASTGPSGSGEQYF.

The chain links TRBV4-1 to TRBJ1-6; 8 bases match TRBD1. V was pared by 4 bases and J by 7 bases, with 6 bases of the junction left unmatched. Germline CDR1 reads MGHRA; CDR2 reads YSYEKL. The CDR3 is 15 residues long. This CDR3 is CASSPIGQGNSPLHF. The CDR3 bases are TGCGCCAGCAGCCCCATAGGACAGGGAAATTCACCCCTCCACTTT.

The genes are TRBV28 and TRBJ2-1; unclear D gene. V was shortened by 5 bases and J by 4 bases, with 24 bases between the two germline ends. This CDR3 spans 18 amino acids. Germline CDR1 reads MDHEN; CDR2 reads SYDVKM. The CDR3 reads CASSPRSFQTPRYNEQFF. In DNA form, the CDR3 reads TGTGCCAGCAGTCCTCGTTCTTTTCAGACGCCGAGGTACAATGAGCAGTTCTTC.

The chain links TRBV5-5 to TRBJ1-1, with a weak D call TRBD1 (6 bases). The CDR3 consists of 16 residues. V gave up 0 bases and J gave up 3 bases, with 15 bases separating them. The germline V gene encodes CDR1 SGHKS and CDR2 YYEKEE (reference sequence). The CDR3 DNA reads TGTGCCAGCAGCTTGGCTGCCAGGACAGAGGACACTGAAGCTTTCTTT. Translating gives CASSLAARTEDTEAFF. Using reference TRBV5-5 and TRBJ1-1 for the parts outside the CDR3, the full variable domain is DAGVTQSPTHLIKTRGQQVTLRCSPISGHKSVSWYQQVLGQGPQFIFQYYEKEERGRGNFPDRFSARQFPNYSSELNVNALLLGDSALYLCASSLAARTEDTEAFFGQGTRLTVV.

The genes are TRBV4-1 and TRBJ2-7; a weak D match, TRBD2 (5 bases). The germline CDR1 and CDR2 sequences are MGHRA and YSYEKL. The CDR3 length is 17 residues. V lost 0 bases to trimming and J lost 0 bases, with 15 bases between them. CDR3 sequence (DNA): TGCGCCAGCAGCCAAGACGGGGTGGGCAGGCGCTCCTACGAGCAGTACTTC. This codes for CASSQDGVGRRSYEQYF.

The chain couples TRBV18 to TRBJ1-3; D is possibly TRBD1 (6 bases). V dropped 6 bases and J dropped 0 bases, with 12 bases sitting between them. The CDR3 runs 15 residues. Germline assignment: CDR1 KGHSH and CDR2 LQKENI. The CDR3 sequence: CASSRTDYSGNTIYF. CDR3 coding DNA: TGTGCCAGCTCGAGGACAGATTACTCTGGAAACACCATATATTTT.

V and J are TRBV10-1 and TRBJ2-5; 9 bases line up with TRBD1. The CDR3 is 16 residues long. Trimming removed 5 bases from V and 4 bases from J; junction bases left unmatched: 11. Looked up from germline, CDR1 is WNHNN and CDR2 is SYGVQD (reference sequence). The CDR3 protein is CASSPIRDRVLETQYF. The CDR3 nucleotides are TGCGCCAGCAGTCCGATCCGGGACAGGGTACTAGAGACCCAGTACTTC.

The rearrangement links TRBV20-1 to TRBJ2-4, with D tentatively TRBD2 (6 bases). CDR3 length equals 12 residues. V was shortened by 3 bases and J by 6 bases, with 9 bases between the two germline ends. The germline V gene has CDR1 DFQATT and CDR2 SNEGSKA (reference sequence). CDR3 loop: CSASRERNIQYF. CDR3 in DNA: TGCAGTGCTAGTCGGGAGCGAAACATTCAGTACTTC.

This clone was counted between two and nine times. V gene TRBV14 combines with J gene TRBJ2-1; 11 bases are shared with TRBD2. CDR1 is SGHDN and CDR2 is FVKESK in the germline V gene. After removal of 3 bases from V and 8 bases from J, the junction contained 12 bases not matched to a gene. This CDR3 is 17 amino acids long. The CDR3 nucleotides are TGTGCCAGCAGCCAGTCGGGTAGCGGGAGGGCCGTCGATGAGCAGTTCTTC. It translates to CASSQSGSGRAVDEQFF.

This clone was seen a handful of times. The chain joins TRBV11-2 to TRBJ2-7, with D perhaps TRBD1 (6 bases). Per the germline V gene, CDR1 is SGHAT and CDR2 is FQNNGV. The CDR3 is 15 amino acids. V lost 4 bases and J lost 4, with 17 bases in between. CDR3 protein: CASSSARGQTYEQYF. For the CDR3, the DNA is TGTGCCAGCAGCTCCGCTAGAGGACAGACATACGAGCAGTACTTC.

This clone has a handful of counts. The V gene is TRBV7-6, the J gene TRBJ2-7, with D unresolved. From germline, CDR1 is SGHVS and CDR2 FNYEAQ. Trimming removed 1 base from V and 3 bases from J, with 13 bases in between. CDR3 size: 15 residues. The CDR3 loop is CASSLERGSHYEQYF. CDR3 sequence (DNA): TGTGCCAGCAGCTTAGAAAGAGGCAGCCACTACGAGCAGTACTTC. The complete variable domain, with remaining parts taken from reference TRBV7-6 and TRBJ2-7, reads GAGVSQSPRYKVTKRGQDVALRCDPISGHVSLYWYRQALGQGPEFLTYFNYEAQQDKSGLPNDRFSAERPEGSISTLTIQRTEQRDSAMYRCASSLERGSHYEQYFGPGTRLTVT.

The genes are TRBV10-1 and TRBJ2-7; 7 nucleotides match TRBD2. The germline gives CDR1 WNHNN, CDR2 SYGVQD (reference sequence). The CDR3 totals 17 residues. V was pared by 5 bases and J by 4 bases, with 17 bases of the junction left unmatched. As DNA, the CDR3 is TGCGCCAGCAGTCCAACACCAGGCAGCGGGGCTCGATACGAGCAGTACTTC. Its translation is CASSPTPGSGARYEQYF.

The chain uses TRBV19 and TRBJ1-2, with D possibly being TRBD1 (5 bases). This CDR3 comprises 13 residues. V was shortened by 7 bases and J by 4 bases, with 13 bases between the two germline ends. Germline lookup yields CDR1 LNHDA and CDR2 SQIVND (reference sequence). The CDR3: CASNGGPPYGYTF. CDR3 coding DNA: TGTGCCAGTAACGGGGGACCTCCCTATGGCTACACCTTC.